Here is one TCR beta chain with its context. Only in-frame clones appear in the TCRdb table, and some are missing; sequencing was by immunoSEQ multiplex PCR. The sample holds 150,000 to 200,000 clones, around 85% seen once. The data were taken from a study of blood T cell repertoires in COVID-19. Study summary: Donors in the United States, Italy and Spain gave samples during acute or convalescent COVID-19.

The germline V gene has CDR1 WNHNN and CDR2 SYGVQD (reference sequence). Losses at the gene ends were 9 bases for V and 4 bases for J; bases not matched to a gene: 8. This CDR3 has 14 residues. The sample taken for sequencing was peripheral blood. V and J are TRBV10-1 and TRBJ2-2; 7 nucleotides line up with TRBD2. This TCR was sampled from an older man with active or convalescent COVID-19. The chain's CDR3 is CASNGGSGTGELFF. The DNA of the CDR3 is TGCGCCAGTAATGGCGGGAGTGGCACCGGGGAGCTGTTTTTT.